The clone carrying this TCR beta chain was seen many times. Antigen specificity is unknown. These data come from a study of response to subunit inactivated influenza vaccine. Notes on the study in general: Authors proposed each seasonal influenza vaccination draws in few new T cells.

TCRdb processed the RT-PCR reads anew with MiXCR; each CDR3 protein has one entry. The sample includes some 160,000 distinct CDR3 sequences, around 9.9% of them seen just once. The CDR3 totals 16 residues. Trimming cost V 2 bases and J 11 bases, with 21 bases left between them. The germline V gene has CDR1 LNHNV and CDR2 YYDKDF (reference sequence). This sequence was found in a man aged 50 to 60 who received an inactivated influenza vaccine. The material was non-naive T cells sorted from PBMCs, obtained more than 35 days after vaccination. This sequence joins TRBV15 and TRBJ1-4, with D possibly TRBD1 on 6 matching bases. The CDR3 here is CATSRPSEGGSAKLFF. The CDR3 DNA sequence: TGTGCCACCAGCAGACCCTCGGAGGGGGGTTCGGCGAAACTGTTTTTT.